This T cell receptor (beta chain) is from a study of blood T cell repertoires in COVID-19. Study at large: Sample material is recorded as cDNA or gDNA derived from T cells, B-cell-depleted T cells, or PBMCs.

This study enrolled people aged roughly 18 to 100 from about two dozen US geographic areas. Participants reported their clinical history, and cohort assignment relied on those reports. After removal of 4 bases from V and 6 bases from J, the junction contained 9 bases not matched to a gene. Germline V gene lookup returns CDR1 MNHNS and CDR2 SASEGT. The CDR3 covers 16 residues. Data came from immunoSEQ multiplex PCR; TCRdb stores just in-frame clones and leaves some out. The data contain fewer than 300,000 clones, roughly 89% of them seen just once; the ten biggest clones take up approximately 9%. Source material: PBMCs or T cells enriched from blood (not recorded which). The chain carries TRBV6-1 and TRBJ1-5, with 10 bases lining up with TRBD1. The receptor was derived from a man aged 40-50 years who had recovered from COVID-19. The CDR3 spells CASSVGTGVGTQPQHF. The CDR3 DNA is TGTGCCAGCAGTGTGGGGACAGGGGTAGGGACTCAGCCCCAGCATTTT.